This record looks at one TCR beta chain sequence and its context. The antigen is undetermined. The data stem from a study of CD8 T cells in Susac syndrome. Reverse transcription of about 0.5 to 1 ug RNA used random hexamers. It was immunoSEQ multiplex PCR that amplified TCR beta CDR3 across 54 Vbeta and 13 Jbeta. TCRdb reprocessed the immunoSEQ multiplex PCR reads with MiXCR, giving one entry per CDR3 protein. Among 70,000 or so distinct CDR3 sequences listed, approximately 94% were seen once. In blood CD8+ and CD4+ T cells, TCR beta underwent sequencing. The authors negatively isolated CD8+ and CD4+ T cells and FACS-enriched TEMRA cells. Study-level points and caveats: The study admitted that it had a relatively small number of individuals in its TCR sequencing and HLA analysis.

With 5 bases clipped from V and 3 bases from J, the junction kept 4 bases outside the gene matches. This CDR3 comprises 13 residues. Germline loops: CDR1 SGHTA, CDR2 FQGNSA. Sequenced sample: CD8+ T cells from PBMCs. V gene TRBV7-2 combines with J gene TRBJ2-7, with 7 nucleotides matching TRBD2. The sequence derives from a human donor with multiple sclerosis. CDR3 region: CASSQGLNYEQYF. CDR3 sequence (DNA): TGTGCCAGCAGCCAGGGACTAAACTACGAGCAGTACTTC.